These T cell receptor beta chains were read from a single sample in a study of beta chain features in type 1 diabetes. Using immunoSEQ multiplex PCR, the repertoire was profiled, and TCRdb retains in-frame clones only, with some absent. The profile shows about 340,000 clones, about 13% of them singletons. Specimen: naive CD4+ T cells from blood. The receptors come from a woman aged 18-29 years with type 1 diabetes. CDR3s include the opening cysteine and the closing phenylalanine or tryptophan. The order of the fields is D gene, J gene, clone size, CDR3 length, V gene, CDR3 DNA, CDR3 protein. A D gene is named only where the DNA matches it firmly. Clone size is given for some rows only: seen once, a few or many times, or a class if the clone is expanded.

>TRBD2|TRBJ2-2|few|15|TRBV4-3
TGCGCCAGCAGTTGGACTAGCGGGACTCCCGGGGAGCTGTTTTTT
CASSWTSGTPGELFF
>-|TRBJ2-5|few|14|TRBV14
TGTGCCAGCAGCCAAGATCGACACTGGGAGACCCAGTACTTC
CASSQDRHWETQYF
>TRBD2|TRBJ2-5|few|19|TRBV9
TGTGCCAGCAGCGTAGCGGAAGGGACTAGCGGGAGGCGGCAAGAGACCCAGTACTTC
CASSVAEGTSGRRQETQYF
>-|TRBJ2-3|few|16|TRBV6-6
TGTGCCAGCAGTTACTCTGGAGGGCGAAGCACAGATACGCAGTATTTT
CASSYSGGRSTDTQYF
>TRBD1|TRBJ1-1|few|15|TRBV18
TGTGCCAGCTCACCGGGACAGGGATCTAACACTGAAGCTTTCTTT
CASSPGQGSNTEAFF
>-|TRBJ2-5|few|13|TRBV4-2
TGTGCCAGCAGCCAAGGGGGGGAAGAGACCCAGTACTTC
CASSQGGEETQYF
>-|TRBJ1-2|few|13|TRBV10-2
TGCGCCAGCAGTCTTGGGCCGGCATCCGGCTACACCTTC
CASSLGPASGYTF
>-|TRBJ2-1|few|13|TRBV7-9
TGTGCCAGCAGCCTAGGCGCTCACAATGAGCAGTTCTTC
CASSLGAHNEQFF
>-|TRBJ1-2|few|13|TRBV5-1
TGCGCCAGCAGCTCGGAGAATAACTATGGCTACACCTTC
CASSSENNYGYTF
>TRBD1|TRBJ2-7|-|14|TRBV9
TGTGCCAGCAGCCAGCGGACAGGCGAAGTAGAGCAGTACTTC
CASSQRTGEVEQYF
>TRBD2|TRBJ2-7|few|15|TRBV18
TGTGCCAGCTCACCCCGTAGCGGGGGTTCCTACGAGCAGTACTTC
CASSPRSGGSYEQYF
>-|TRBJ2-1|-|15|TRBV19
TGTGCCAGTAGTAGAGAGACAGAATCCTACAATGAGCAGTTCTTC
CASSRETESYNEQFF
>TRBD1|TRBJ1-5|few|15|TRBV6-6
TGTGCCAGCAGTCCGACCGGGACAGGGGTTCAGCCCCAGCATTTT
CASSPTGTGVQPQHF
>TRBD1|TRBJ2-5|-|15|TRBV5-1
TGCGCCAGCAGCGATGGACAGGGTGGTGCAGAGACCCAGTACTTC
CASSDGQGGAETQYF
>-|TRBJ2-1|-|13|TRBV27
TGTGCCACCAGGAGGGAGATCTACAATGAGCAGTTCTTC
CATRREIYNEQFF
>TRBD1|TRBJ1-2|few|14|TRBV5-1
TGCGCCAGCAGCGGACAGGAGGGGCTTAGGGGCTACACCTTC
CASSGQEGLRGYTF
>-|TRBJ1-1|few|14|TRBV19
TGTGCCAGTAGTATACAGGGGTCAAACACTGAAGCTTTCTTT
CASSIQGSNTEAFF
>TRBD2|TRBJ2-5|-|16|TRBV29-1
TGCAGCGTTGATTCCGGGGGTAGCGGGAGTGGAGAGACCCAGTACTTC
CSVDSGGSGSGETQYF
>-|TRBJ2-3|few|12|TRBV7-2
TGTGCCAGCAGCTTCCTCACAGATACGCAGTATTTT
CASSFLTDTQYF
>-|TRBJ2-5|few|15|TRBV7-2
TGTGCCAGCACCGTCGGCAGGGTGAGGATCGAGACCCAGTACTTC
CASTVGRVRIETQYF
>-|TRBJ2-4|-|15|TRBV9
TGTGCCAGCAGCCCGGACAGATTAGCCAAAAACATTCAGTACTTC
CASSPDRLAKNIQYF
>-|TRBJ1-3|-|13|TRBV7-2
TGTGCCAGCAGCTTAGCCCAGAGAAACACCATATATTTT
CASSLAQRNTIYF
>-|TRBJ2-1|few|15|TRBV6-5
TGTGCCAGCAGTTACTCGCACAGCTCCTACAATGAGCAGTTCTTC
CASSYSHSSYNEQFF
>TRBD2|TRBJ2-5|-|15|TRBV2
TGTGCCAGCAGAGCCGGGACTAGCGCCCAAGAGACCCAGTACTTC
CASRAGTSAQETQYF
>-|TRBJ1-1|few|14|TRBV5-1
TGCGCCAGCAGCTTAGACAGTTTATACACTGAAGCTTTCTTT
CASSLDSLYTEAFF
>TRBD1|TRBJ1-2|few|16|TRBV7-9
TGTGCCAGCAGCTCTCCCGGGACAGGGATGTTTAATGGCTACACCTTC
CASSSPGTGMFNGYTF
>-|TRBJ1-5|-|12|TRBV27
TGTGCCAGCGCAACACTCCCTCATGGGCTCCATTTT
CASATLPHGLHF
>-|TRBJ1-5|few|14|TRBV27
TGTGCCAGCAGTTTAAGGGGTCCAGGTCAGCCCCAGCATTTT
CASSLRGPGQPQHF
>-|TRBJ2-1|-|16|TRBV30
TGTGCCTGGAGTGTAGATCGGCTAGCCCGAGTGGGTGAGCAGTTCTTC
CAWSVDRLARVGEQFF
>TRBD2|TRBJ2-2|-|15|TRBV5-6
TGTGCCAGCAGCCCAGGACTAGCGGGAGCCGGGGAGCTGTTTTTT
CASSPGLAGAGELFF
>-|TRBJ1-3|-|16|TRBV29-1
TGCAGCGTTGGCGGCTCAGGGTCTGGATCTGGAAACACCATATATTTT
CSVGGSGSGSGNTIYF
>TRBD1|TRBJ1-2|few|13|TRBV28
TGTGCCAGCAGTCCGGGACAGAGCTATGGCTACACCTTC
CASSPGQSYGYTF
>TRBD1|TRBJ1-1|-|14|TRBV30
TGTGCCTGGAGTCCGGGGACAGCCCTTTTCGAAGCTTTCTTT
CAWSPGTALFEAFF
>-|TRBJ1-1|-|14|TRBV29-1
TGCAGCGTTGGGTTTCTGAGGGAGGACACTGAAGCTTTCTTT
CSVGFLREDTEAFF
>-|TRBJ1-1|-|15|TRBV28
TGTGCCAGCAGTTTGTACGGGGTCTTTAACACTGAAGCTTTCTTT
CASSLYGVFNTEAFF
>-|TRBJ1-2|-|14|TRBV5-1
TGCGCCAGCAGCTCGGACCCTCAGGGGTATGGCTACACCTTC
CASSSDPQGYGYTF
>-|TRBJ2-3|few|16|TRBV5-4
TGTGCCAGCAGCTTTAAGGCTAGCGCCGACACAGATACGCAGTATTTT
CASSFKASADTDTQYF
>-|TRBJ2-7|-|13|TRBV30
TGTGCCTTTTCAGGGATCAGCCCCTACGAGCAGTACTTC
CAFSGISPYEQYF
>TRBD1|TRBJ1-2|-|14|TRBV5-1
TGCGCCAGCAGCTGGGCCGGGACAGCCTATGGCTACACCTTC
CASSWAGTAYGYTF
>-|TRBJ2-6|-|16|TRBV5-1
TGCGCCAGCAGCTCGACAGGTACGGGAGGGGCCAACGTCCTGACTTTC
CASSSTGTGGANVLTF
>TRBD2|TRBJ2-5|-|16|TRBV9
TGTGCCAGCAGCGTAGAGGCACTAGCGGGACCCGAGACCCAGTACTTC
CASSVEALAGPETQYF